The 2 T cell receptor beta chains below come from one sample, sequenced in a study of vaccination and CD4 T cells after COVID-19. These receptors are not linked to any known antigen. CD4+ T cells that had been cultured provided DNA sequenced with the Oncomine TCR Beta short-read assay. TCRdb re-derived calls from the PCR reads in MiXCR, one entry per CDR3 protein. The sample gives around 18,000 distinct CDR3 sequences, about 40% of which show up once; 17% is in the top ten. Time point of the sample: late sampling 161 to 241 days after vaccination in a few convalescent patients. Treatment indicated: roughly 10-day PBMC culture with coronavirus spike peptide pools or control peptides (ViraFEST assay). The material sequenced was CD4+ T cells from blood, cultured in vitro, taken about 7 months after SARS-CoV-2 vaccination. The origin of the receptors is a human donor who had recovered from COVID-19.

The V gene is TRBV2, the J gene TRBJ1-1; no clear D. The CDR3 runs 13 residues. Per the germline V gene, CDR1 is SNHLY and CDR2 is FYNNEI. V lost 4 bases to trimming and J lost 1 base, with 7 bases between them. The CDR3 sequence is CASSADGNTEAFF. CDR3 bases: TGTGCCAGCAGTGCGGACGGGAACACTGAAGCTTTCTTT.

By sample fraction, this clonotype is medium-sized (0.01 to 0.1%). The chain has TRBV6-4 and TRBJ1-1; 8 bases agree with TRBD1. Losses at the gene ends were 0 bases for V and 3 bases for J; bases not matched to a gene: 3. This CDR3 spans 15 amino acids. Germline CDR1 is MRHNA and CDR2 is SNTAGT. CDR3 amino acids: CASSDSSGGYTEAFF. As DNA, the CDR3 is TGTGCCAGCAGTGACTCATCAGGGGGCTACACTGAAGCTTTCTTT.